This passage covers 18 T cell receptor beta chains from one sample sequenced in a study of blood T cell repertoires in COVID-19. Using immunoSEQ multiplex PCR, the repertoire was profiled, and TCRdb retains in-frame clones only, with some absent. The sample lists some 150,000 clones; roughly 80% were seen once. The sample was peripheral blood. The origin of the receptors is a human donor with acute or convalescent COVID-19. The donor label of this sample is uncertain.

This clone was observed a few times. The chain combines TRBV5-4 with TRBJ1-1; D uncertain. Germline assignment: CDR1 SGHNT and CDR2 YYREEE (reference sequence). The CDR3 contains 14 residues. V shed 3 bases and J shed 1 base, with 10 bases lying between them. In DNA, the CDR3 is TGTGCCAGCAGCTCGGGGATTGGGAACACTGAAGCTTTCTTT. Translation: CASSSGIGNTEAFF.

Worth noting for this clone: This sample includes further DNA sequences coding for the same CDR3. The V gene is TRBV9, the J gene TRBJ1-1; a possible D gene is TRBD1 (5 bases). CDR3 size: 13 residues. V gave up 2 bases and J gave up 5 bases, with 10 bases separating them. Per the germline V gene, CDR1 is SGDLS and CDR2 is YYNGEE. The CDR3 loop is CASSVGGLTEAFF. The CDR3 DNA is TGTGCCAGCAGCGTTGGGGGGTTGACTGAAGCTTTCTTT.

This chain connects TRBV6-2 or TRBV6-3 to TRBJ1-1; the match to TRBD1 covers 8 bases. This CDR3 is built from 14 residues. Germline loops: CDR1 MNHEY, CDR2 SVGEGT. The junction had 7 bases not matched to a gene; V was cut back by 5 bases and J by 5 bases. This CDR3 is CASSPGGGRTEAFF. In nucleotides, the CDR3 is TGTGCCAGCAGTCCAGGGGGCGGACGGACTGAAGCTTTCTTT.

The CDR3 DNA is TGTGCCAGCAGCTTCGGGAGGGAGATCAACGAGCAGTACTTC. Protein sequence: CASSFGREINEQYF. The V and J genes are TRBV13 and TRBJ2-7; 8 positions agree with TRBD2. The V and J ends lost 3 bases and 5 bases, in that order; junction bases with no gene match: 6. This CDR3 spans 14 amino acids. Germline-derived CDR1 and CDR2 are PRHDT and FYEKMQ (reference sequence).

V is TRBV7-9 and J is TRBJ1-2, with 8 bases identical to TRBD1. V shed 1 base, J shed 8 bases, and the junction held 3 bases outside the gene matches. Germline V gives CDR1 SEHNR, CDR2 FQNEAQ (reference sequence). The CDR3 has 13 residues. In DNA form, the CDR3 reads TGTGCCAGCAGCTTAGGGACAGGGAGAGGCTACACCTTC. This gives the protein CASSLGTGRGYTF.

The chain is built from TRBV10-2 and TRBJ2-1; perhaps TRBD1 as D (5 bases). This CDR3 is built from 15 residues. Germline V gene lookup returns CDR1 WSHSY and CDR2 SAAADI. V was shortened by 7 bases and J by 8 bases, with 21 bases between the two germline ends. CDR3 DNA: TGCGCCAGCACCCCTGGACACTCGTATGGGGATGAGCAGTTCTTC. It yields the protein CASTPGHSYGDEQFF.

The chain uses TRBV24-1 and TRBJ2-5; 8 bases agree with TRBD2. This CDR3 contains 12 residues. Germline trimming cut 4 bases from V and 7 bases from J; bases unmatched to any gene: 1. The V gene's germline CDR1 is KGHDR and CDR2 SFDVKD. The CDR3 loop is CATSELAGTQYF. DNA of the CDR3: TGTGCCACCAGTGAGCTAGCGGGGACCCAGTACTTC.

The chain is built from TRBV6-6 and TRBJ2-5, with D tentatively TRBD2 (5 bases). This CDR3 is built from 14 residues. CDR1 and CDR2 from the germline V gene are MNHNY and SVGAGI (reference sequence). Trimming removed 2 bases at V and 3 bases at J, with 10 bases between. CDR3 loop: CASSYGGPKETQYF. CDR3 bases: TGTGCCAGCAGTTACGGAGGACCTAAAGAGACCCAGTACTTC.

This clone came up once. The rearrangement links TRBV10-2 to TRBJ2-1, with 7 bases identical to TRBD1. Germline CDR1 reads WSHSY; CDR2 reads SAAADI. The CDR3 extends over 15 amino acids. The V and J ends lost 7 bases and 0 bases, in that order; junction bases with no gene match: 6. The CDR3 DNA follows: TGCGCCAGCACTAGGGGACAGAGCTCCTACAATGAGCAGTTCTTC. Translating gives CASTRGQSSYNEQFF.

The genes are TRBV5-1 and TRBJ1-6; unclear D gene. The CDR3 length is 16 residues. Trimming removed 1 base from V and 1 base from J, with 9 bases in between. Germline values: CDR1 SGHRS, CDR2 YFSETQ. CDR3 in amino acids: CASSLISSSYNSPLHF. In DNA, the CDR3 is TGCGCCAGCAGCTTGATTTCCAGTTCCTATAATTCACCCCTCCACTTT.

The chain carries TRBV27 and TRBJ1-1, with a tentative D call TRBD1 (6 bases). CDR3 length: 14 amino acids. Germline V gives CDR1 MNHEY, CDR2 SMNVEV (reference sequence). V was trimmed by 3 bases and J by 4 bases, leaving 12 bases between them. CDR3 loop: CASSFLNRATEAFF. CDR3 bases: TGTGCCAGCAGTTTTCTTAACAGGGCCACTGAAGCTTTCTTT.

The chain recombines TRBV24-1 with TRBJ2-1, with no clear D. There are 13 residues in the CDR3. V lost 3 bases, J lost 10 bases, and 12 bases lay in between. Germline V CDR1 and CDR2: KGHDR, SFDVKD. CDR3 region: CATSDVAGWEQFF. CDR3 bases: TGTGCCACCAGTGATGTAGCCGGTTGGGAGCAGTTCTTC.

This clone was observed once. This chain uses TRBV9 with TRBJ2-2, with D perhaps TRBD2 (5 bases). The CDR3 is made up of 13 amino acids. Trimming left V 0 bases short and J 7 bases short, with 7 bases between. Germline CDR1 SGDLS, CDR2 YYNGEE. CDR3 nucleotides: TGTGCCAGCAGCGTAGGGGGAGTCGGGGAGCTGTTTTTT. Translated, it gives CASSVGGVGELFF. Drawing the rest from reference TRBV9 and TRBJ2-2, the complete variable domain is DSGVTQTPKHLITATGQRVTLRCSPRSGDLSVYWYQQSLDQGLQFLIQYYNGEERAKGNILERFSAQQFPDLHSELNLSSLELGDSALYFCASSVGGVGELFFGEGSRLTVL.

The V and J genes are TRBV2 and TRBJ1-5, with a possible D match to TRBD1 (6 bases). Trimming cost V 3 bases and J 0 bases, with 9 bases left between them. Germline V gene lookup returns CDR1 SNHLY and CDR2 FYNNEI. This CDR3 is built from 15 residues. The CDR3 coding sequence is TGTGCCAGCAGTGAGGGGACATATAGCAATCAGCCCCAGCATTTT. This encodes CASSEGTYSNQPQHF.

This rearrangement joins TRBV27 to TRBJ2-7, with D possibly TRBD2 on 5 matching bases. Germline lookup yields CDR1 MNHEY and CDR2 SMNVEV (reference sequence). The length of the CDR3 is 13 residues. Trimming shortened V by 5 bases and J by 1 base, and 9 bases separated the two germline ends. Here the CDR3 reads CASSRTGSYEQYF. As DNA, the CDR3 is TGTGCCAGCAGTCGGACGGGATCCTACGAGCAGTACTTC.

The gene calls are TRBV5-1 and TRBJ1-1, with 9 positions matching TRBD1. CDR3 size: 17 residues. J gave up 0 bases and V 4 bases, and 10 bases lay outside the gene matches. Germline V gene sequence: CDR1 SGHRS, CDR2 YFSETQ. CDR3 bases: TGCGCCAGCAGCGCCTGGACAGGGGCCGCCATGAACACTGAAGCTTTCTTT. Encoded protein: CASSAWTGAAMNTEAFF.

The rearrangement links TRBV29-1 to TRBJ2-2; D may be TRBD1 (5 bases). V lost 4 bases and J lost 5, with 8 bases in between. The CDR3 sequence is 12 residues long. CDR1 and CDR2 from the germline V gene are SQVTM and ANQGSEA. The CDR3 DNA is TGCAGCGTTGGGCAGGGAACCGGGGAGCTGTTTTTT. Its translation: CSVGQGTGELFF.

This clone appeared a single time. The chain has TRBV2 and TRBJ2-4; D is undetermined. The ends were cut back, 8 bases at V and 5 bases at J, with 10 bases in the middle. This CDR3 comprises 12 residues. The V gene's germline CDR1 is SNHLY and CDR2 FYNNEI. The CDR3 coding sequence is TGTGCCAGCCTTTCCCCGGAAAACATTCAGTACTTC. Encoded protein: CASLSPENIQYF.